These 23 T cell receptor beta chains were sequenced from one sample in a study of T-cell memory formation after mild COVID-19. TCRdb redid the calling of the 5' RACE reads with MiXCR, one entry per CDR3 protein. Of around 300,000 distinct CDR3 sequences listed, just under 20% are singletons. Sequencing input: PBMCs or a T cell subset sorted from them (not recorded which). The origin of the receptors is a man younger than 30 who had mild COVID-19 (a few samples of this study predate the infection). Cell type and time point are not known.

This rearrangement joins TRBV4-3 to TRBJ1-2; D possibly corresponds to TRBD1 (5 bases). Deletions cut 0 bases from V and 3 bases from J, with 14 bases between. The CDR3 has 16 amino acids. Germline CDR1 LGHNA, CDR2 YSLEER. CDR3 DNA sequence: TGCGCCAGCAGCCAAGAGGGGGAGCGACGGGACTATGGCTACACCTTC. Translating gives CASSQEGERRDYGYTF.

This clonotype was seen only a few times. The chain uses TRBV4-3 and TRBJ1-5; 8 nucleotides match TRBD1. CDR3 length: 14 residues. After removal of 3 bases from V and 7 bases from J, the junction contained 5 bases not matched to a gene. Germline CDR1 and CDR2: LGHNA and YSLEER. CDR3 sequence: CASSHGQGGQPQHF. CDR3 nucleotide sequence: TGCGCCAGCAGCCACGGACAGGGAGGACAGCCCCAGCATTTT.

V is TRBV20-1 and J is TRBJ2-5; 8 nucleotides agree with TRBD1. V was clipped by 6 bases and J by 2 bases; unmatched bases: 8. Germline V gives CDR1 DFQATT, CDR2 SNEGSKA (reference sequence). The length of the CDR3 is 14 residues. In DNA, the CDR3 is TGCAGTGCCCGAGACAGGGGCGGGCAAGAGACCCAGTACTTC. This encodes CSARDRGGQETQYF.

CDR3 sequence: CASSPIRTDRFSYEQYF. The CDR3 nucleotides are TGTGCCAGCAGCCCCATCCGGACCGACAGATTCTCCTACGAGCAGTACTTC. The chain links TRBV14 to TRBJ2-7; D may be TRBD1 (5 bases). V was trimmed by 4 bases and J by 0 bases, leaving 19 bases between them. Germline CDR1 reads SGHDN; CDR2 reads FVKESK. This CDR3 contains 17 residues.

This clonotype was counted many times. The gene calls are TRBV7-2 and TRBJ1-1; no firm D call. CDR1 is SGHTA, CDR2 FQGNSA, per germline. The CDR3 has 14 amino acids. V was clipped by 2 bases and J by 1 base, with 8 bases between them. The CDR3 region has the DNA TGTGCCAGCAGCTTAAGGGCCCAGAACACTGAAGCTTTCTTT. As protein: CASSLRAQNTEAFF.

The rearrangement uses TRBV7-3 and TRBJ1-5; possibly TRBD1 for D (6 bases). V was clipped by 4 bases and J by 5 bases, with 24 bases between them. The CDR3 runs 18 residues. Per the germline V gene, CDR1 is SGHTA and CDR2 is FQGTGA. Here the CDR3 DNA reads TGTGCCAGCAGCTCGCCGGGGGCGGTGGAAAAAGAATATCAGCCCCAGCATTTT. Protein: CASSSPGAVEKEYQPQHF.

The V gene is TRBV6-5, the J gene TRBJ2-3, with D maybe TRBD1 (5 bases). Trimming took 5 bases from V and 0 from J, leaving 9 bases between them. There are 14 residues in the CDR3. Germline CDR1 is MNHEY and CDR2 is SVGAGI. CDR3 sequence reads: CASSQRQSTDTQYF. DNA of the CDR3: TGTGCCAGCAGTCAGCGACAGAGCACAGATACGCAGTATTTT.

This clonotype was counted a few times. The gene calls are TRBV6-5 and TRBJ1-2; weak D call: TRBD1 (5 bases). This CDR3 has 16 residues. V lost 7 bases and J 0 bases, leaving 18 bases between the germline ends. Germline V gives CDR1 MNHEY, CDR2 SVGAGI. CDR3 coding DNA: TGTGCCAGCACCTTACGTTGGGGCTTAGCTAACTATGGCTACACCTTC. It specifies CASTLRWGLANYGYTF.

The chain combines TRBV4-3 with TRBJ1-5, with D possibly matching TRBD1 (5 bases). CDR1 LGHNA and CDR2 YSLEER come from the germline V gene. Trimming removed 6 bases at V and 4 bases at J, with 10 bases between. The CDR3 totals 13 residues. DNA for the CDR3: TGCGCCAGCAGTGACAGCGTAAATCAGCCCCAGCATTTT. Translation: CASSDSVNQPQHF.

The rearrangement uses TRBV4-1 and TRBJ2-1; D call uncertain. Looked up from germline, CDR1 is MGHRA and CDR2 is YSYEKL. The V gene lost 2 bases and the J gene lost 3 bases, with 8 bases spanning the gap. The CDR3 loop spans 14 amino acids. In nucleotides, the CDR3 is TGCGCCAGCAGCCAATTAACACTCTACAATGAGCAGTTCTTC. Translation gives CASSQLTLYNEQFF.

This clonotype was picked up a small number of times. This chain connects TRBV20-1 to TRBJ2-7; D is uncertain. V lost 6 bases, J lost 5 bases, and 17 bases lay in between. The CDR3 runs to 13 residues. Germline V lookup: CDR1 DFQATT, CDR2 SNEGSKA (reference sequence). The CDR3 protein is CSARAPWGNEQYF. CDR3 DNA sequence: TGCAGTGCCCGGGCTCCATGGGGAAACGAGCAGTACTTC.

The chain joins TRBV20-1 to TRBJ1-2; no reliable D call. CDR1 DFQATT and CDR2 SNEGSKA come from the germline V gene (reference sequence). The CDR3 is made up of 10 amino acids. The V gene lost 2 bases and the J gene lost 3 bases, with 1 base spanning the gap. As DNA, the CDR3 is TGCAGTGCTAGACACTATGGCTACACCTTC. Amino acid sequence: CSARHYGYTF.

The J gene is TRBJ2-7, the V gene TRBV7-9, with D perhaps matching TRBD2 (5 bases). The CDR3 extends over 16 amino acids. Trimming removed 5 bases from V and 3 bases from J, with 20 bases in between. Germline V lookup: CDR1 SEHNR, CDR2 FQNEAQ (reference sequence). CDR3 in DNA: TGTGCCAGCAGCCCCCTCCTGGGAACTCGGGACTACGAGCAGTACTTC. It specifies CASSPLLGTRDYEQYF.

The V and J genes are TRBV7-6 and TRBJ2-1, with a tentative D call TRBD2 (5 bases). Germline V lookup: CDR1 SGHVS, CDR2 FNYEAQ. Trimming took 2 bases from V and 6 from J, leaving 23 bases between them. This CDR3 is built from 18 residues. The CDR3 DNA reads TGTGCCAGCAGCTTAAGCGGCCTAGGAGCGCGTATCGGCAATGAGCAGTTCTTC. It is translated as CASSLSGLGARIGNEQFF.

The chain recombines TRBV9 with TRBJ1-6; the D is unclear. The germline CDR1 and CDR2 sequences are SGDLS and YYNGEE. Deletions cut 2 bases from V and 8 bases from J, with 5 bases between. The CDR3 consists of 12 residues. In DNA form, the CDR3 reads TGTGCCAGCAGCGTCGGAGATTCACCCCTCCACTTT. Translated: CASSVGDSPLHF.

The chain recombines TRBV15 with TRBJ1-1; the D gene is possibly TRBD1 (6 bases). This CDR3 has 14 residues. Trimming took off 4 bases at V and 4 bases at J, with 13 bases between the two ends. Germline loops: CDR1 LNHNV, CDR2 YYDKDF (reference sequence). The CDR3 DNA sequence: TGTGCCACCAGCACCTCTCGAGGGGGCACTGAAGCTTTCTTT. As protein: CATSTSRGGTEAFF.

V is TRBV7-2 and J is TRBJ1-1, with a possible D match to TRBD1 (5 bases). Looked up from germline, CDR1 is SGHTA and CDR2 is FQGNSA. V was clipped by 8 bases and J by 4 bases, with 14 bases between them. The CDR3 contains 13 residues. CDR3 sequence reads: CASFGALRTEAFF. The DNA of the CDR3 is TGTGCCAGCTTCGGGGCGCTGCGCACTGAAGCTTTCTTT.

The chain combines TRBV24-1 with TRBJ2-2; D not resolved. Trimming pared 5 bases from V and 0 bases from J, leaving 9 bases between. This CDR3 region has 15 residues. The V gene's germline CDR1 is KGHDR and CDR2 SFDVKD. The CDR3 bases are TGTGCCACCAGTGCCCCGAACGCGAACACCGGGGAGCTGTTTTTT. Translated: CATSAPNANTGELFF.

The chain employs TRBV27 and TRBJ2-1; a possible D gene is TRBD2 (6 bases). The CDR3 is 15 amino acids. Trimming cost V 3 bases and J 8 bases, with 17 bases left between them. Germline V lookup: CDR1 MNHEY, CDR2 SMNVEV (reference sequence). The CDR3 nucleotides are TGTGCCAGCAGTTTCAGGGCGGAGGGTAGCCATGAGCAGTTCTTC. Translating gives CASSFRAEGSHEQFF.

The rearrangement uses TRBV6-5 and TRBJ1-1; 7 nucleotides line up with TRBD1. V dropped 5 bases and J dropped 5; count of bases not matched to a gene: 8. From germline, CDR1 is MNHEY and CDR2 SVGAGI. This CDR3 is built from 14 residues. DNA of the CDR3: TGTGCCAGCAGTCTATCAGGGGGAAGGACTGAAGCTTTCTTT. It yields the protein CASSLSGGRTEAFF.

This clonotype was counted only a few times. The chain links TRBV12-3 or TRBV12-4 to TRBJ2-1, with TRBD2 matching over 8 bases. Trimming took 4 bases from V and 9 from J; bases not matched to a gene: 11. The CDR3 consists of 15 residues. The CDR3 DNA follows: TGTGCCAGCAGTTCCACAGCGGGGGCGGTTACTGAGCAGTTCTTC. Residues: CASSSTAGAVTEQFF.

This clonotype was seen more than once but under ten times. CDR3 region: CATSGDRGGLSGNQPQHF. The CDR3 DNA is TGTGCCACCAGCGGGGACAGGGGAGGTCTGTCTGGCAATCAGCCCCAGCATTTT. The V gene is TRBV15, the J gene TRBJ1-5; 10 bases agree with TRBD1. The CDR3 length is 18 residues. Germline CDR1 LNHNV, CDR2 YYDKDF (reference sequence). V lost 5 bases to trimming and J lost 2 bases; unmatched junction nucleotides: 12.

This clonotype turned up a few times. This chain uses TRBV5-4 with TRBJ2-1; 10 bases map to TRBD2. The CDR3 is made up of 16 amino acids. V lost 4 bases and J lost 10; bases outside the gene matches: 14. Germline V gives CDR1 SGHNT, CDR2 YYREEE (reference sequence). DNA of the CDR3: TGTGCCAGCAGCCGAACTAGCGGGACGTACCACAGGGAGCAGTTCTTC. Residues: CASSRTSGTYHREQFF.